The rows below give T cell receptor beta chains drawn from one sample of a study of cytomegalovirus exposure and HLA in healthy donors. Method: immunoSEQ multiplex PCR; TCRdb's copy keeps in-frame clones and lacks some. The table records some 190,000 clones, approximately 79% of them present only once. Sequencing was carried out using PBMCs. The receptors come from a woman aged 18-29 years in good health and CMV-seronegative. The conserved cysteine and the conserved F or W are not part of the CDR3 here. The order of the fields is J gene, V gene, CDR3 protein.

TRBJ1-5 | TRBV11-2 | ASSLDGELDQPQH
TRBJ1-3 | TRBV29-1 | SAEQVSSGNTIY
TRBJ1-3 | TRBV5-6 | ASSTSGTGGIGNTIY
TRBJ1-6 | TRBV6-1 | ASFLRGPLH
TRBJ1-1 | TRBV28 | ASSYSKRTMNTEAF
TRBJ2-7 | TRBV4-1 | ASSHSGTGASEQY
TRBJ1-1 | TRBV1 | TSSARDRTNTEAF
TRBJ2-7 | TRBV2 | ASSGDRAYRYEQY
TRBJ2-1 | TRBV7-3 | ASSYPGREQF
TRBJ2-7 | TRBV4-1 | ASSQSDGGPYEQY
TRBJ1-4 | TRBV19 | ASSTLATNEKLF
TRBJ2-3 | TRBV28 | ASSSIAGVGTDTQY
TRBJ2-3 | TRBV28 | ASSQEGTDTQY
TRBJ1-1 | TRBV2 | ASEDRAVAF
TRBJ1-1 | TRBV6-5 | ASSYQAGALNTEAF
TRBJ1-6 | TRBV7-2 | ASSYETGPVWPLH
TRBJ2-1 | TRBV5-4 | ASSLGPWDSGEQF
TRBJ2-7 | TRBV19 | ASSIGGGIHEQY
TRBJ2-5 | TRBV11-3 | ASSSRGGSRETQY
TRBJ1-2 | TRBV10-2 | ASSENVLSGYT
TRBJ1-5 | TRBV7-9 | ASRPGQGADQPQH
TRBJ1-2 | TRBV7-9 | ASSMTGVYGYT
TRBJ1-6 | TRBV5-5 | ASSFSAGSSYNSPLH
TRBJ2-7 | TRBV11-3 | ASSLSGGPNEQY
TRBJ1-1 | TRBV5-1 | ASSYAGNTEAF
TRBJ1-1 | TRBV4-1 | ASSQWEQENTEAF
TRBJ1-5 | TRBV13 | ASSSTGGKDQPQH
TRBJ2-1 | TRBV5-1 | ASSLSAAGSYNEQF
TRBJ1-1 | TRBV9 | ASSVGDRGGTEAF
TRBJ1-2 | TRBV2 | ASSATGGTYGYT
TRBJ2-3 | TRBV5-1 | ASSLVASGGRDTQY
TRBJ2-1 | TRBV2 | ASKTGTSGYNEQF
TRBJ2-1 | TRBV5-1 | ASSLAFSGYNEQF
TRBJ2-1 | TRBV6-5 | ASSSPGLAGYEQF
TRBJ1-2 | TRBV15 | ATSRGRTGVDGYT
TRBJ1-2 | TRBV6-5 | ASSQHRGLDGYT
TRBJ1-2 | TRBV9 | ASSRDALDSYGYT
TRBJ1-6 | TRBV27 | ASSFTSGYRGQNSPLH
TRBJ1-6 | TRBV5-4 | ASSSTRSGTYNSPLH
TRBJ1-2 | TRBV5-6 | ASSFKGWGDGGYGYT
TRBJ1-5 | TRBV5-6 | ASSLGPGRQPQH
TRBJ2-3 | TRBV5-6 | ASSDGTGVRVTDTQY
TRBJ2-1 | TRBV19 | ASSSRQGDEQF
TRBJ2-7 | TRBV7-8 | ASSLDRTNRQGSSYEQY
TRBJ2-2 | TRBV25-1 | ASSEDRLAGLTGELF
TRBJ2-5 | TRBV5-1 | ASSLAGGDQETQY
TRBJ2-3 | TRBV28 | ASRVPSGSGTDTQY
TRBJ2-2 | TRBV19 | ASTPHRADGELF
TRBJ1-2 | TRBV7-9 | ASSPEERPYGYT